This TCR beta chain was captured in a study of blood T cell repertoires in COVID-19. Study information: The United States, Italy and Spain provided the acute and convalescent COVID-19 samples. T cells, B-cell-depleted T cells, or PBMCs provided the cDNA or gDNA that served as material.

Authors' methods: Amplifying reference gene primers gave estimates of nucleated cell counts. The table came from immunoSEQ multiplex PCR; TCRdb's copy has only in-frame clones and leaves some out. The D gene and trimming were derived from the DNA, and the V and J assignments and clone size from that table. The repertoire holds around 92,000 clones, with 83% as singletons. The V gene end was trimmed by 1 base and the J gene end by 3 bases; junction bases not matched to a gene: 10. Germline V gene sequence: CDR1 SGHNT, CDR2 YENEEA. The CDR3 sequence is 17 residues long. Sequenced: peripheral blood. The chain recombines TRBV11-3 with TRBJ2-3; 7 nucleotides match TRBD1. The TCR sequence derives from a woman aged 80 or older with acute or convalescent COVID-19. The CDR3 DNA follows: TGTGCCAGCAGCTTAGCCGCTGGGGTCAGGGGGACAGATACGCAGTATTTT. Translating gives CASSLAAGVRGTDTQYF.